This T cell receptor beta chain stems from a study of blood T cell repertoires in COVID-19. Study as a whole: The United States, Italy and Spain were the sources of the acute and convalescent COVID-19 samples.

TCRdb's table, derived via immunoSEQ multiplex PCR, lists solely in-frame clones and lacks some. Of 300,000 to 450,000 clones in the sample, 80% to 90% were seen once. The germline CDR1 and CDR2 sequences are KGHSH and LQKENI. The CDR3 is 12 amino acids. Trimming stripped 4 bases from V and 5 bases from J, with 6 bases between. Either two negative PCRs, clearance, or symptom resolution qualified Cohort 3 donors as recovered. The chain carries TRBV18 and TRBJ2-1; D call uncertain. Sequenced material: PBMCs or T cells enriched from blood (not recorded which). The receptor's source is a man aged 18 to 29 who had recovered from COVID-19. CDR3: CASSLAHNEQFF. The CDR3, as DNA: TGTGCCAGCTCACTGGCCCACAATGAGCAGTTCTTC.